One TCR beta chain is described in this entry. Its antigen is unknown. This record belongs to a study of cytomegalovirus exposure and HLA in healthy donors. Study in general: Within the Caucasian-associated ancestry cluster were about 81% of the 350 to 400 genotyped donors.

Broader study findings: Earlier analysis looked at TCR beta V segments, and most were productive about 90% or about 30% of the time. Reportedly, HLA-A and HLA-B alleles of most subjects were accurately predicted from TCR beta.

The germline V gene encodes CDR1 MNHEY and CDR2 SMNVEV (reference sequence). J gave up 2 bases and V 2 bases, and 5 bases lay outside the gene matches. The CDR3 totals 16 residues. PCR primers comprised 60 Vbeta and 13 Jbeta primers. Method: immunoSEQ multiplex PCR; TCRdb's copy keeps in-frame clones and lacks some. Of about 270,000 clones in the sample, 65% to 85% were seen once. The TCR was taken from a female donor in good health and CMV-seronegative. Material: PBMCs. The chain recombines TRBV27 with TRBJ1-1, with 10 bases fitting TRBD1. Here the CDR3 reads CASSLRGDRGNTEAFF. CDR3 DNA: TGTGCCAGCAGTTTAAGGGGGGACAGGGGTAACACTGAAGCTTTCTTT.